This T cell receptor beta chain comes out of a study of T cell repertoires in cytomegalovirus infection. Study-level background: Matching HLA type, along with CMV infection, was indicated by public TCR beta signatures.

General study points: HLA-C-restricted CMV-specific TCR beta clonotypes prevailed in the ex vivo response.

From the reads, TCRdb called clonotypes with MiXCR, one entry per CDR3 protein. The data show 310,000 or so distinct CDR3 sequences, about a sixth seen once. The sample holds a few counts of this clonotype. The target antigen is unknown. The CDR3 contains 17 residues. The ends lost 3 bases at V and 7 bases at J; junction bases unmatched: 16. From germline, CDR1 is MDHEN and CDR2 SYDVKM. The sample comprised PBMCs. The rearrangement uses TRBV28 and TRBJ1-2, with 8 bases that match TRBD1. The clonotype originates from a human donor in good health (CMV status not recorded). Some clones in this sample may be carry-over from other donors' samples. The CDR3 nucleotides are TGTGCCAGCAGTTTCCTAGGACAGGGAAACGTGGCCCGTGGCTACACCTTC. The encoded protein is CASSFLGQGNVARGYTF.